Each of the 8 T cell receptor beta chains below was sequenced from the same sample in a study of blood T cell repertoires in COVID-19. Method: immunoSEQ multiplex PCR; TCRdb's copy keeps in-frame clones and lacks some. The table shows 150,000 or so clones, with 70% to 90% occurring only once. The sample consisted of peripheral blood. The source is a human donor in a cohort sampled during active COVID-19.

The rearrangement uses TRBV4-1 and TRBJ2-1; TRBD2 matches 8 bases. With V trimmed by 0 bases and J by 7 bases, 11 bases remained unmatched. The CDR3 consists of 17 residues. Looked up from germline, CDR1 is MGHRA and CDR2 is YSYEKL. CDR3 residues: CASSQEIPGRAGNEQFF. The DNA of the CDR3 is TGCGCCAGCAGCCAAGAAATCCCCGGGAGGGCCGGGAATGAGCAGTTCTTC.

The chain carries TRBV10-1 and TRBJ2-7, with 9 nucleotides matching TRBD1. The CDR3 has 17 residues. V was pared by 6 bases and J by 0 bases, with 12 bases of the junction left unmatched. In germline, CDR1 is WNHNN, CDR2 SYGVQD (reference sequence). The CDR3 DNA follows: TGCGCCAGCAGCGCAAAAGCGGGACAGGGAAGCTCCTACGAGCAGTACTTC. Amino acid sequence: CASSAKAGQGSSYEQYF.

The rearrangement links TRBV2 to TRBJ1-5; 7 bases are shared with TRBD1. The CDR3 is made up of 14 amino acids. Trimming removed 5 bases from V and 5 bases from J; junction bases left unmatched: 6. Germline V gene lookup returns CDR1 SNHLY and CDR2 FYNNEI. This CDR3 reads CASSRQGYDQPQHF. The CDR3 region has the DNA TGTGCCAGCAGTAGACAGGGATACGATCAGCCCCAGCATTTT.

The chain links TRBV28 to TRBJ2-1; TRBD1 matches at 8 bases. After removal of 10 bases from V and 3 bases from J, the junction contained 14 bases not matched to a gene. Per the germline V gene, CDR1 is MDHEN and CDR2 is SYDVKM. There are 16 residues in the CDR3. CDR3 amino acids: CAIRPLSGQDYNEQFF. Here the CDR3 DNA reads TGTGCCATCCGACCGTTATCGGGACAGGACTACAATGAGCAGTTCTTC.

The table lists this clone with a count of one. The J gene is TRBJ2-7, the V gene TRBV7-9; 10 nucleotides line up with TRBD2. In germline, CDR1 is SEHNR, CDR2 FQNEAQ (reference sequence). The junction had 6 bases not matched to a gene; V was cut back by 6 bases and J by 7 bases. The CDR3 extends over 13 amino acids. DNA for the CDR3: TGTGCCAGCAGTGTAGTACTAGCGGGAGAGCAGTACTTC. It encodes CASSVVLAGEQYF.

The chain combines TRBV7-2 with TRBJ2-3; 8 bases align to TRBD2. V trimming: 1 base; J trimming: 3 bases; junction bases outside the gene matches: 6. The CDR3 runs 16 residues. Germline CDR1 is SGHTA and CDR2 is FQGNSA. CDR3 region: CASSLVSGSPTDTQYF. CDR3 sequence (DNA): TGTGCCAGCAGCTTAGTCAGCGGGAGCCCAACAGATACGCAGTATTTT.

The rearrangement uses TRBV7-9 and TRBJ2-1; 9 positions match TRBD1. Germline V lookup: CDR1 SEHNR, CDR2 FQNEAQ (reference sequence). The CDR3 runs 11 residues. V dropped 5 bases and J dropped 15; count of bases not matched to a gene: 5. This CDR3 is CASSTTGGPFF. The CDR3 coding sequence is TGTGCCAGCAGCACCACAGGGGGCCCGTTCTTC.

The chain is built from TRBV7-2 and TRBJ2-2; 8 bases are shared with TRBD1. CDR1 is SGHTA, CDR2 FQGNSA, per germline. The CDR3 runs 16 residues. V lost 5 bases and J lost 6; bases outside the gene matches: 11. CDR3 in amino acids: CASSARTGINPGELFF. For the CDR3, the DNA is TGTGCCAGCAGCGCGCGGACAGGGATTAACCCCGGGGAGCTGTTTTTT.